The entry below describes one T cell receptor (beta chain). Its antigen is still unknown. The source of the sample is a study of breast tumors, draining lymph nodes, adjacent tissues. Study findings and constraints: Tumor and nontumor repertoires were significantly more similar in luminal-like than in basal-like breast cancer. The data were judged consistent with most tumor T cells coming from lymph node and expanding in tumor. Compared with lymph nodes, tumors were less diverse; compared with nontumor tissue, more.

Samples came from axillary lymph nodes draining the breast cancer. TCRdb reprocessed the multiplex PCR reads via MiXCR and lists one record per CDR3 protein. The sample has approximately 180,000 distinct CDR3 sequences, roughly a third seen once; the top ten hold around 4%. The CDR3 consists of 12 residues. The V end lost 4 bases, the J end lost 6 bases, and 8 bases lay between the germline ends. Germline V gene sequence: CDR1 SGHRS, CDR2 YFSETQ. V is TRBV5-1 and J is TRBJ1-3; D remains ambiguous. The sample consisted of axillary lymph node tissue. The TCR was taken from a female donor with breast cancer. Some clones in this sample may be carry-over from other donors' samples. CDR3: CASSQDQNTIYF. As DNA, the CDR3 is TGCGCCAGCAGCCAGGACCAAAACACCATATATTTT.